This T cell receptor (beta chain) originates from a study of radiotherapy plus CTLA-4 blockade in lung cancer. Generated by immunoSEQ multiplex PCR, the TCRdb table keeps only in-frame clones and is missing some. The data hold approximately 100,000 clones, with 80% to 85% observed a single time. From germline, CDR1 is MDHEN and CDR2 SYDVKM. Unmatched junction bases numbered 12, after V lost 7 bases and J lost 6 bases. This CDR3 comprises 14 residues. This receptor was identified in a human donor with non-small cell lung cancer who had a partial response to radiotherapy plus ipilimumab. Sample: peripheral blood, taken from a patient treated with radiotherapy plus ipilimumab. This chain connects TRBV28 to TRBJ2-7; 7 nucleotides line up with TRBD1. CDR3 in DNA: TGTGCCAGCAAGCCAGCCGAAGGGACAGCCGAGCAGTACTTC. It codes for CASKPAEGTAEQYF.